The 20 T cell receptor beta chains below all came from one sample that was sequenced in a study of CXCR3-negative and CXCR3-positive naive CD8 T cells. The study made its TRB cDNA libraries by 5' RACE, adding UMI labels. After re-calling the 5' RACE reads, TCRdb lists one entry per CDR3 protein, DNA absent. The sample shows about 41,000 distinct CDR3 sequences, and around 1.9% sits with its ten largest clones. Sequenced: naive CXCR3- CD8+ T cells from blood. Subset noted: CD45RO-CCR7+CD27+CD95- naive CD8+ T cells lacking CXCR3 (TNR3-). The origin of the receptors is a human donor in good health. Some clones in this sample may be carry-over from other donors' samples.

This chain joins TRBV20-1 and TRBJ2-3; TCRdb reports TRBD1, a call that lacks DNA to check it against. The CDR3 has 15 residues. Germline CDR1 and CDR2: DFQATT and SNEGSKA (reference sequence). The CDR3 reads CSAIKDRSSTDTQYF.

The rearrangement joins TRBV7-9 to TRBJ1-1; checking the TCRdb D call of TRBD1 is not possible without DNA. Germline V CDR1 and CDR2: SEHNR, FQNEAQ (reference sequence). The CDR3 is 13 residues long. The CDR3 protein is CASSSGQYTEAFF. The whole variable domain, filled in from reference TRBV7-9 and TRBJ1-1, reads DTGVSQNPRHKITKRGQNVTFRCDPISEHNRLYWYRQTLGQGPEFLTYFQNEAQLEKSRLLSDRFSAERPKGSFSTLEIQRTEQGDSAMYLCASSSGQYTEAFFGQGTRLTVV.

This chain joins TRBV5-5 and TRBJ2-3; TCRdb's D call of TRBD1 is untestable without DNA. CDR3 length: 16 residues. In germline, CDR1 is SGHKS, CDR2 YYEKEE (reference sequence). CDR3 sequence: CASSLSGALGTDTQYF.

This chain joins TRBV29-1 and TRBJ2-3; absent DNA, TCRdb's TRBD2 call cannot be checked. CDR3 length equals 15 residues. Germline CDR1 and CDR2: SQVTM and ANQGSEA. CDR3 sequence reads: CSVEVNRPEGDTQYF.

CDR3 residues: CSVGVRESYEQYF. The chain links TRBV29-1 to TRBJ2-7; the D gene TCRdb calls, TRBD1, cannot be checked with no DNA. Germline V gene data show CDR1 as SQVTM and CDR2 as ANQGSEA. CDR3 size: 13 residues.

The rearrangement uses TRBV27 and TRBJ2-3. Per germline, CDR1 MNHEY and CDR2 SMNVEV (reference sequence). This CDR3 contains 13 residues. Here the CDR3 reads CASSKYSTDTQYF.

The chain recombines TRBV7-9 with TRBJ1-1; TCRdb's D call of TRBD1 is untestable without DNA. This CDR3 has 16 amino acids. Germline assignment: CDR1 SEHNR and CDR2 FQNEAQ (reference sequence). The CDR3: CASSLMDRGLGTEAFF.

V usage is TRBV15 and J usage is TRBJ2-5; lacking DNA, the TRBD1 call made by TCRdb goes unchecked. CDR3 length equals 15 residues. Germline CDR1 LNHNV, CDR2 YYDKDF (reference sequence). CDR3: CATSRDTGPQETQYF. Filled out from reference TRBV15 and TRBJ2-5, the complete variable domain reads DAMVIQNPRYQVTQFGKPVTLSCSQTLNHNVMYWYQQKSSQAPKLLFHYYDKDFNNEADTPDNFQSRRPNTSFCFLDIRSPGLGDTAMYLCATSRDTGPQETQYFGPGTRLLVL.

This chain uses TRBV19 with TRBJ1-1; TCRdb's D call, TRBD1, is unchecked because there is no DNA. Germline CDR1 and CDR2: LNHDA and SQIVND (reference sequence). This CDR3 region has 15 residues. The CDR3 protein is CASSPGPKEDTEAFF.

This chain uses TRBV7-2 with TRBJ2-1; TCRdb proposes TRBD1, but this gene call is untestable without DNA. The CDR3 extends over 16 amino acids. Germline CDR1 is SGHTA and CDR2 is FQGNSA. The CDR3 region is CASSPGAGGGYTEQFF.

J is TRBJ2-1 and V is TRBV7-3; there is no DNA to check the TCRdb D call of TRBD2. There are 15 residues in the CDR3. Germline V gene data show CDR1 as SGHTA and CDR2 as FQGTGA. CDR3: CASSLTPEDPNEQFF.

The chain combines TRBV7-6 with TRBJ2-5; TCRdb lists TRBD2, though no DNA is available to test this call. Per germline, CDR1 SGHVS and CDR2 FNYEAQ. The CDR3 contains 17 residues. This CDR3 is CASSLPSGGLNEETQYF.

The genes are TRBV11-2 and TRBJ2-3; the TRBD2 assignment by TCRdb is unverifiable without DNA. The CDR3 consists of 18 residues. CDR1 SGHAT and CDR2 FQNNGV come from the germline V gene. CDR3 residues: CASSSRGGGAVRTDTQHF. The full variable domain, rest sourced from reference TRBV11-2 and TRBJ2-3, is EAGVAQSPRYKIIEKRQSVAFWCNPISGHATLYWYQQILGQGPKLLIQFQNNGVVDDSQLPKDRFSAERLKGVDSTLKIQPAKLEDSAVYLCASSSRGGGAVRTDTQHFGPGTRLTVL.

The chain uses TRBV7-2 and TRBJ2-3; with no DNA, the TCRdb D assignment of TRBD2 cannot be verified. The CDR3 contains 14 residues. Germline CDR1 is SGHTA and CDR2 is FQGNSA. The CDR3 is CASSAGIWADTQYF.

The rearrangement joins TRBV29-1 to TRBJ2-3; TCRdb selects TRBD2, and the lack of DNA leaves this call unchecked. Germline CDR1 and CDR2: SQVTM and ANQGSEA. This CDR3 spans 18 amino acids. The CDR3: CSVEGVAGGPFSTDTQYF.

The chain recombines TRBV11-2 with TRBJ1-1. The germline V gene encodes CDR1 SGHAT and CDR2 FQNNGV. The CDR3 runs 14 residues. The CDR3 protein is CASSQFKTFTEAFF.

The chain links TRBV24-1 to TRBJ1-5. CDR1 and CDR2 (germline): KGHDR, SFDVKD. The CDR3 length is 14 residues. CDR3 sequence: CATSDTGRNQPQHF.

V and J are TRBV20-1 and TRBJ2-7; TCRdb picks TRBD1, but there is no DNA to check that call. CDR3 length: 15 residues. Looked up from germline, CDR1 is DFQATT and CDR2 is SNEGSKA (reference sequence). This CDR3 is CSAILPDRTDYEQYF.

The chain joins TRBV28 to TRBJ2-5; TCRdb selects TRBD1, and the lack of DNA leaves this call unchecked. This CDR3 has 20 amino acids. CDR1 MDHEN and CDR2 SYDVKM come from the germline V gene. CDR3 in amino acids: CASRYNGGGTVNIGTETQYF. Based on the CDR3 plus reference TRBV28 and TRBJ2-5, the full variable domain is DVKVTQSSRYLVKRTGEKVFLECVQDMDHENMFWYRQDPGLGLRLIYFSYDVKMKEKGDIPEGYSVSREKKERFSLILESASTNQTSMYLCASRYNGGGTVNIGTETQYFGPGTRLLVL.

The chain links TRBV4-3 to TRBJ2-7. The CDR3 runs to 15 residues. Germline-derived CDR1 and CDR2 are LGHNA and YSLEER. This CDR3 is CASSQDVGTNYEQYF.